This T cell receptor beta chain was sequenced during a study of PD-L1 blockade in urothelial cancer. Study summary: At 3 weeks after treatment start (second dose) and again at 6 weeks, blood was analyzed. Study-wide points: Having blood TCR clonality under the median before treatment predicted better survival.

Time point specified: pretreatment peripheral blood. The templates were synthetic TCR analogs, and they were spiked into each PCR. The data were produced by immunoSEQ multiplex PCR, yet TCRdb's version contains in-frame clones alone and is incomplete. The table has 40,000 to 55,000 clones, around nine tenths seen once; the top ten hold about 25%. The V segment lost 5 bases and the J segment 6 bases; nucleotides outside the gene matches: 15. The CDR3 loop spans 17 amino acids. The germline gives CDR1 SGHTA, CDR2 FQGNSA. About this clone: The antigen is not known.

V is TRBV7-2 and J is TRBJ2-7, with 11 nucleotides matching TRBD2. The sample was PBMCs, taken around atezolizumab (anti-PD-L1) treatment. This sequence was found in a donor aged 40 or older with urothelial cancer. CDR3 region: CASSPHGTSGAPPEQYF. In DNA, the CDR3 is TGTGCCAGCAGCCCCCATGGGACTAGCGGAGCCCCCCCCGAGCAGTACTTC.